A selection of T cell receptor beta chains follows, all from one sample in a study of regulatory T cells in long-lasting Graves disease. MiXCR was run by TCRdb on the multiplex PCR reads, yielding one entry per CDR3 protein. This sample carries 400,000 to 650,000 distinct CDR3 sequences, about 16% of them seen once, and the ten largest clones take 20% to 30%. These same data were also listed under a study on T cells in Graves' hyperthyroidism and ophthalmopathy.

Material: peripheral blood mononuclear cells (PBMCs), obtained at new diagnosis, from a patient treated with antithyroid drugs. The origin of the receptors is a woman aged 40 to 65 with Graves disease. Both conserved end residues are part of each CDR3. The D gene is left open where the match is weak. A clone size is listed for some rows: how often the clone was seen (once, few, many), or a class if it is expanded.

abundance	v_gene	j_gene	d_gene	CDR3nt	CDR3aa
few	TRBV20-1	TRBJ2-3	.	TGCAGTGCTCGTACGACTGGGAATACGCAGTATTTT	CSARTTGNTQYF
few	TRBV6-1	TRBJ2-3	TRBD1	TGTGCCAGCAGAACAGGACAGGGGGTCGGGCAGTATTTT	CASRTGQGVGQYF
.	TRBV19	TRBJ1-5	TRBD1	TGTGCCAGTAGGTCGGGACAGGAGAATCAGCCCCAGCATTTT	CASRSGQENQPQHF
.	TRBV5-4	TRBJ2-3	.	TGTGCCAGCAGCTGGGGGGGGGCCGTCTTCCCGCCGCAGTATTTT	CASSWGGAVFPPQYF
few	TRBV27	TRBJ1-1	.	TGTGCCAGCACCCTGGTGGGGGGAGCGAACACTGAAGCTTTCTTT	CASTLVGGANTEAFF
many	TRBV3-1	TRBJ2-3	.	TGTGCCAGCAGCCAAGTCTCACGAAGCACAGATACGCAGTATTTT	CASSQVSRSTDTQYF
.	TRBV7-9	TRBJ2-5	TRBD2	TGTGCCAGCAGCTTCGGGGGGAGCCAAGAGACCCAGTACTTC	CASSFGGSQETQYF
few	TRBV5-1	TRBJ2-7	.	TGCGCCAGCTCCGGACTCCTTGCTGGGGGCGAGCAGTACTTC	CASSGLLAGGEQYF
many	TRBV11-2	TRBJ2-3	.	TGTGCCAGCAGCCACGGGGCGGATACGCAGTATTTT	CASSHGADTQYF
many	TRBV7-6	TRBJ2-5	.	TGTGCCAGCAGCTTTCGGACCCAGGGAGAGACCCAGTACTTC	CASSFRTQGETQYF
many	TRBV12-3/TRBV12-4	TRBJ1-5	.	TGTGCCAGCAGTCCCATTCTGCAGGGGATAAGCAATCAGCCCCAGCATTTT	CASSPILQGISNQPQHF
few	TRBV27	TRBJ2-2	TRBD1	TGTGCCAGCAGTGCGACAGGGGGAAGGGGCGGGGAGCTGTTTTTT	CASSATGGRGGELFF
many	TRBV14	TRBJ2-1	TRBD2	TGTGCCAGCAGCCAAGTTGCGGGGGGGCCCACTGAGCAGTTCTTC	CASSQVAGGPTEQFF
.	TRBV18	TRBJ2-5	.	TGTGCCAGCTCCCCCAATCCGGGGGCCGGCGAGACCCAGTACTTC	CASSPNPGAGETQYF
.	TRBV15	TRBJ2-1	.	TGTGCCACCAGCAGAGTTGGAAGCTACCCCCGTGAGCAGTTCTTC	CATSRVGSYPREQFF
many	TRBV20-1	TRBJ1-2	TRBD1	TGCAGTGCCCTCCGGACAGGTGGCTACACCTTC	CSALRTGGYTF
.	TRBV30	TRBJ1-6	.	TGTGCCTGGAGCTTGGAGGGGAGGTGGAGCTCCTATAATTCACCCCTCCACTTT	CAWSLEGRWSSYNSPLHF
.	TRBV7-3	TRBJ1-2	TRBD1	TGCGCCAGCAACCCCGGGACAGGGGGTCTTGGCTACACCTTC	CASNPGTGGLGYTF
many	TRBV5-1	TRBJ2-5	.	TGCGCCAGCAGAATAACAGGGTACCAAGAGACCCAGTACTTC	CASRITGYQETQYF
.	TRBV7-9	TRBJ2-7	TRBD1	TGTGCCAGCAGCTTAGGCGACAGGGGATACTACGAGCAGTACTTC	CASSLGDRGYYEQYF
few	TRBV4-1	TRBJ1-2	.	TGCGCCAGCAGCCCACCTCCGGGACCCATCTATGGCTACACCTTC	CASSPPPGPIYGYTF
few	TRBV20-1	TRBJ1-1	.	TGCAGTGCTCGGATCAGGGTTAAGGACACTGAAGCTTTCTTT	CSARIRVKDTEAFF
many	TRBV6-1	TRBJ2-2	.	TGTGCCAGCAGTCGGGACTTCGAATACACCGGGGAGCTGTTTTTT	CASSRDFEYTGELFF
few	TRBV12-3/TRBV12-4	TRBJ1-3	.	TGTGCCAGCAGTTTTGGTAGTCGGTCAGGGTCGAGCTCTGGAAACACCATATATTTT	CASSFGSRSGSSSGNTIYF
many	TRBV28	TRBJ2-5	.	TGTGCCAGTCGGCCCGGGGCGGGGCAAGAGACCCAGTACTTC	CASRPGAGQETQYF
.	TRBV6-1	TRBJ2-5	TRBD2	TGTGCCAGCACCAGGACTAGCGGGGGGGCCGTTGGAGAGACCCAGTACTTC	CASTRTSGGAVGETQYF
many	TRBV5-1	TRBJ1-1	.	TGCGCCAGCAGCCTCGACAGAGATGAAGCTTTCTTT	CASSLDRDEAFF
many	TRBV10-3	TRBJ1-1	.	TGTGCCATAAGAGGGGGTGACAATAGGGGCACTGAAGCTTTCTTT	CAIRGGDNRGTEAFF
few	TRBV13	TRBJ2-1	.	TGTGCCAGCAGCACCTCCGGGACTTTCCCCTACAATGAGCAGTTCTTC	CASSTSGTFPYNEQFF
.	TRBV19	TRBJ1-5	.	TGTGCCAGTAGTCCCGGGACCAAACAGCCCCAGCATTTT	CASSPGTKQPQHF
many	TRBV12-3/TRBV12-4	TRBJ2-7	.	TGTGCCAGCAGCCTAGGGGCGGAGGGCTACGAGCAGTACTTC	CASSLGAEGYEQYF
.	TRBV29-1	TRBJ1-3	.	TGCAGCGTTGAAGATATAAACACCATATATTTT	CSVEDINTIYF
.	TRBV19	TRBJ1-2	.	TGTGCCAGTAGTATAGTTTCGGCGGCATTAGATGGCTACACCTTC	CASSIVSAALDGYTF
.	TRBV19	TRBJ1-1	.	TGTGCCAGTAGCCCGGAGGACGGACTAATGAACACTGAAGCTTTCTTT	CASSPEDGLMNTEAFF
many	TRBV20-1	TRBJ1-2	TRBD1	TGCAGTGCTACAGGGGGTGCCTATGGCTACACCTTC	CSATGGAYGYTF
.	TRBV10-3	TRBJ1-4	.	TGTGCCATCAGTGGGGAACTAAATGAAAAACTGTTTTTT	CAISGELNEKLFF
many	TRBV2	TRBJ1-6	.	TGTGCCAGCAGTGATCAGGCCTTGATTAATTCACCCCTCCACTTT	CASSDQALINSPLHF
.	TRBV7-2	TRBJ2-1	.	TGTGCCAGCACTGGGGCGCTTTACAATGAGCAGTTCTTC	CASTGALYNEQFF
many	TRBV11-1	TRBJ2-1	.	TGTGCCAGCAGCTGGTCGGGAGCAGGGAGCTCCTACAATGAGCAGTTCTTC	CASSWSGAGSSYNEQFF
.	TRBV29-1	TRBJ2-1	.	TGCAGCGTTGAAGACCTACAGGGCCTCCAGTTCTTC	CSVEDLQGLQFF
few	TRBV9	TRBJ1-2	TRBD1	TGTGCCAGCAGCGCGCCAACAGGGGGCCGTGGCTACACCTTC	CASSAPTGGRGYTF
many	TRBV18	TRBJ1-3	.	TGTGCCAGCTCCCATAAGGGCCTCTCTGGAAACACCATATATTTT	CASSHKGLSGNTIYF
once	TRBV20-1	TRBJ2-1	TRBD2	TGCAGTGCTAGAGGCTACCTGGTCGCGGGGGGATCAACCTACAATGAGCAGTTCTTC	CSARGYLVAGGSTYNEQFF
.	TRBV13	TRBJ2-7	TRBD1	TGTGCCAGCAGCCGGGGACAGGGGGACTCCTACGAGCAGTACTTC	CASSRGQGDSYEQYF
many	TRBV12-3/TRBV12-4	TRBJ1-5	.	TGTGCCAGCAGTTTAGGGGGTGGGGATCAGCCCCAGCATTTT	CASSLGGGDQPQHF
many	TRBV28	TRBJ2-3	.	TGTGCCAGCAGTAGGGAAGCTAGCACAGATACGCAGTATTTT	CASSREASTDTQYF
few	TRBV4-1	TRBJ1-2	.	TGCGCCAGCCACCGGGGGGGGGCAGACTATGGCTACACCTTC	CASHRGGADYGYTF
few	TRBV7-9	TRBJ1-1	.	TGTGCCATCTCGACGGGATACACTGAAGCTTTCTTT	CAISTGYTEAFF
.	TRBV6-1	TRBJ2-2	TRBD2	TGTGCCAGCAGACCAGCGGGGGGGCGGAGCGGGGAGCTGTTTTTT	CASRPAGGRSGELFF